This passage covers 14 T cell receptor beta chains from one sample sequenced in a study of CD8 T cells in ankylosing spondylitis. TCRdb ran MiXCR on the 5' RACE reads and lists one entry per CDR3 protein. The repertoire includes hundreds of thousands of distinct CDR3 sequences, about 11% of them detected once, and roughly 0.51% sits in the top ten. The antigens these receptors bind are not known. Findings and caveats of the study: A TCR beta motif of roughly eight highly homologous variants appeared characteristic of ankylosing spondylitis blood.

The sample consisted of blood, either unsorted or a sorted T cell fraction (not recorded which). The receptor set was obtained from a male donor with ankylosing spondylitis.

This clonotype was recorded at least ten times. V is TRBV7-8 and J is TRBJ1-1; D not certain. This CDR3 region has 13 residues. The ends were cut back, 7 bases at V and 4 bases at J, with 13 bases in the middle. Germline CDR1 SGHVS, CDR2 FQNEAQ. This CDR3 reads CASIDQISTEAFF. In DNA, the CDR3 is TGTGCCAGCATCGATCAGATTAGCACTGAAGCTTTCTTT.

The V gene is TRBV20-1, the J gene TRBJ1-6; D unclear. This CDR3 spans 13 amino acids. Germline CDR1 is DFQATT and CDR2 is SNEGSKA (reference sequence). V was clipped by 0 bases and J by 8 bases, with 8 bases between them. The CDR3 sequence is CSAREAIYSPLHF. The CDR3 bases are TGCAGTGCTAGAGAGGCCATTTATTCACCCCTCCACTTT.

This chain links TRBV28 with TRBJ1-2, with D maybe TRBD1 (6 bases). The CDR3 is 14 amino acids. Germline V gene data show CDR1 as MDHEN and CDR2 as SYDVKM. The V gene lost 8 bases and the J gene lost 4 bases, with 17 bases spanning the gap. CDR3: CASLDGGRGYGYTF. As DNA, the CDR3 is TGTGCCAGCTTGGATGGGGGGCGGGGCTATGGCTACACCTTC.

In DNA, the CDR3 is TGTGCCAGCAGTTACAATATCGGCGGAGAGACCCAGTACTTC. Translation: CASSYNIGGETQYF. The J gene is TRBJ2-5, the V gene TRBV6-5; D uncertain. Germline CDR1 MNHEY, CDR2 SVGAGI. Trimming pared 2 bases from V and 4 bases from J, leaving 11 bases between. The CDR3 sequence is 14 residues long.

The genes are TRBV5-1 and TRBJ2-7; no definite D call. This CDR3 has 15 residues. Per the germline V gene, CDR1 is SGHRS and CDR2 is YFSETQ. V lost 1 base and J 2 bases, leaving 13 bases between the germline ends. In DNA form, the CDR3 reads TGCGCCAGCAGCTTGAGTTCTGCTTTTACCTACGAGCAGTACTTC. Translation: CASSLSSAFTYEQYF.

The CDR3 protein is CSAVPTENHGYTF. The CDR3 DNA sequence: TGCAGTGCCGTGCCCACGGAAAATCATGGCTACACCTTC. The chain carries TRBV20-1 and TRBJ1-2; D remains unclear. CDR3 size: 13 residues. Germline CDR1 is DFQATT and CDR2 is SNEGSKA (reference sequence). Trimming pared 6 bases from V and 6 bases from J, leaving 17 bases between.

This rearrangement joins TRBV25-1 to TRBJ1-1, with 10 bases matching TRBD1. The CDR3 loop spans 15 amino acids. With V trimmed by 1 base and J by 3 bases, 2 bases remained unmatched. Germline V lookup: CDR1 MGHDK, CDR2 SYGVNS. As DNA, the CDR3 is TGTGCCAGCAGTGAATTCGGACAGGGGGACACTGAAGCTTTCTTT. Amino acid sequence: CASSEFGQGDTEAFF.

This clonotype was seen repeatedly, ten times or more. The chain couples TRBV11-2 to TRBJ1-6; 10 bases fit TRBD1. This CDR3 is 18 amino acids long. Germline CDR1 and CDR2: SGHAT and FQNNGV. V was clipped by 4 bases and J by 8 bases; unmatched bases: 14. The CDR3 DNA sequence: TGTGCCAGCAGCTCCATGACAGGGGGCCGGGCGAGGCATTCACCCCTCCACTTT. Translated: CASSSMTGGRARHSPLHF. Full variable domain (outside the CDR3, taken from reference TRBV11-2 and TRBJ1-6): EAGVAQSPRYKIIEKRQSVAFWCNPISGHATLYWYQQILGQGPKLLIQFQNNGVVDDSQLPKDRFSAERLKGVDSTLKIQPAKLEDSAVYLCASSSMTGGRARHSPLHFGNGTRLTVT.

V is TRBV7-9 and J is TRBJ1-1; a possible D gene is TRBD1 (5 bases). CDR3 length: 14 amino acids. Germline V gene data show CDR1 as SEHNR and CDR2 as FQNEAQ (reference sequence). V was clipped by 6 bases and J by 5 bases, with 16 bases between them. The DNA for the CDR3 is TGTGCCAGCAGGGTCGGACGGGGCAGTACTGAAGCTTTCTTT. Protein product: CASRVGRGSTEAFF.

This chain connects TRBV20-1 to TRBJ1-6; D is unresolved. V was trimmed by 3 bases and J by 6 bases, leaving 9 bases between them. Germline loops: CDR1 DFQATT, CDR2 SNEGSKA (reference sequence). The CDR3 covers 13 residues. CDR3 in DNA: TGCAGTGCTAGTAAGGAAATTAATTCACCCCTCCACTTT. Translated: CSASKEINSPLHF.

This clonotype was detected a few times. The V gene is TRBV20-1, the J gene TRBJ2-2, with 8 bases lining up with TRBD1. The CDR3 consists of 12 residues. Losses at the gene ends were 7 bases for V and 3 bases for J; bases not matched to a gene: 1. From germline, CDR1 is DFQATT and CDR2 SNEGSKA (reference sequence). The CDR3 DNA reads as TGCAGTGTGGACAGGGACACCGGGGAGCTGTTTTTT. The encoded protein is CSVDRDTGELFF.

This clonotype came up once. This chain links TRBV24-1 with TRBJ2-1; perhaps D is TRBD1 or TRBD2 (5 bases each). The CDR3 runs 15 residues. Germline lookup yields CDR1 KGHDR and CDR2 SFDVKD. V lost 4 bases and J lost 6, with 15 bases in between. CDR3 amino acids: CATSDPGPQANEQFF. The CDR3 coding sequence is TGTGCCACCAGTGACCCGGGACCGCAAGCCAATGAGCAGTTCTTC.

V usage is TRBV4-3 and J usage is TRBJ2-1; weak D call: TRBD2 (6 bases). Germline loops: CDR1 LGHNA, CDR2 YSLEER. This CDR3 spans 14 amino acids. Trimming took off 1 base at V and 7 bases at J, with 11 bases between the two ends. This CDR3 reads CASSQGRDRNEQFF. The CDR3 region has the DNA TGCGCCAGCAGCCAAGGGAGGGATCGAAATGAGCAGTTCTTC.

This clonotype occurred many times. This sequence joins TRBV5-1 and TRBJ1-2, with 7 nucleotides matching TRBD1. This CDR3 spans 13 amino acids. The germline V gene has CDR1 SGHRS and CDR2 YFSETQ. V was clipped by 1 base and J by 8 bases; unmatched bases: 5. This chain's CDR3 is CASSLTGEVGYTF. The CDR3 DNA is TGCGCCAGCAGCTTGACAGGGGAAGTAGGCTACACCTTC.